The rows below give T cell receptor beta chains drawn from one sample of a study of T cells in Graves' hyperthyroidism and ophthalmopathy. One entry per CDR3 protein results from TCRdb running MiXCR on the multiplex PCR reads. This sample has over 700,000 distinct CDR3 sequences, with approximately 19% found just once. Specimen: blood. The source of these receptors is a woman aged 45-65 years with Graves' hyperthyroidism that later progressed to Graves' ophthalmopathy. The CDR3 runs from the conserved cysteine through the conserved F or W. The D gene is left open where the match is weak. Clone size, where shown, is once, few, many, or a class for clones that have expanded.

CDR3 DNA: TGTGCCAGCAGCCAAGAAAAGCGGTCCACGTCGCAAGAGACCCAGTACTTC
CDR3 protein: CASSQEKRSTSQETQYF
CDR3 length: 17
J gene: TRBJ2-5
D gene: .
V gene: TRBV3-1
clone size: many

CDR3 DNA: TGTGCCAGTAGTCCTTACATGAACACTGAAGCTTTCTTT
CDR3 protein: CASSPYMNTEAFF
CDR3 length: 13
J gene: TRBJ1-1
D gene: .
V gene: TRBV19
clone size: once

CDR3 DNA: TGTGCCAGCAGTTTTTTCCCAGGGAGCAATGGCTACACCTTC
CDR3 protein: CASSFFPGSNGYTF
CDR3 length: 14
J gene: TRBJ1-2
D gene: .
V gene: TRBV12-3/TRBV12-4
clone size: many

CDR3 DNA: TGTGCCAGCAGTTCCAGGGAATGGAATGAGCAGTTCTTC
CDR3 protein: CASSSREWNEQFF
CDR3 length: 13
J gene: TRBJ2-1
D gene: .
V gene: TRBV27
clone size: .

CDR3 DNA: TGTGCCAGCAGTGATGAAGACAGGTACACTGAAGCTTTCTTT
CDR3 protein: CASSDEDRYTEAFF
CDR3 length: 14
J gene: TRBJ1-1
D gene: .
V gene: TRBV6-1
clone size: many

CDR3 DNA: TGCGCCAGCGGCTTGGGTGACAACTATGGCTACACCTTC
CDR3 protein: CASGLGDNYGYTF
CDR3 length: 13
J gene: TRBJ1-2
D gene: .
V gene: TRBV5-1
clone size: many

CDR3 DNA: TGTGCCAGCAGTTTAAACCAGTGGAGGGGCTACACCTTC
CDR3 protein: CASSLNQWRGYTF
CDR3 length: 13
J gene: TRBJ1-2
D gene: .
V gene: TRBV12-3/TRBV12-4
clone size: many

CDR3 DNA: TGTGCCAGCAGTGAAGCTGGCCTCCCGGGAGAGACCCAGTACTTC
CDR3 protein: CASSEAGLPGETQYF
CDR3 length: 15
J gene: TRBJ2-5
D gene: .
V gene: TRBV2
clone size: many

CDR3 DNA: TGCAGTGCCCACCTCATAGACAAAGGGTCCTACAATGAGCAGTTCTTC
CDR3 protein: CSAHLIDKGSYNEQFF
CDR3 length: 16
J gene: TRBJ2-1
D gene: .
V gene: TRBV20-1
clone size: many

CDR3 DNA: TGTGCCAGCAGCCCAAGCCCCCTTACAGGGAGTGAGCAGTTCTTC
CDR3 protein: CASSPSPLTGSEQFF
CDR3 length: 15
J gene: TRBJ2-1
D gene: .
V gene: TRBV9
clone size: .

CDR3 DNA: TGTGCCAGCAGTTACTCATCAGGGGGGGCGCCGGGCGAGCAGTACTTC
CDR3 protein: CASSYSSGGAPGEQYF
CDR3 length: 16
J gene: TRBJ2-7
D gene: .
V gene: TRBV6-5
clone size: many

CDR3 DNA: TGTGCCAGCAGCCCCGGGCAGGCCCGCTATGGCTACACCTTC
CDR3 protein: CASSPGQARYGYTF
CDR3 length: 14
J gene: TRBJ1-2
D gene: .
V gene: TRBV5-5
clone size: many

CDR3 DNA: TGCGCCAGCAGCCAAGACGTAGATGGCTACACCTTC
CDR3 protein: CASSQDVDGYTF
CDR3 length: 12
J gene: TRBJ1-2
D gene: .
V gene: TRBV4-1
clone size: few

CDR3 DNA: TGTGCCAGCAGGGCCACGGGACAGGGCACCGGGGAGCTGTTTTTT
CDR3 protein: CASRATGQGTGELFF
CDR3 length: 15
J gene: TRBJ2-2
D gene: TRBD1
V gene: TRBV28
clone size: .

CDR3 DNA: TGTGCCAGCAGTCCGTCCTCGGGACAGGGGAACGATGAGCAGTTCTTC
CDR3 protein: CASSPSSGQGNDEQFF
CDR3 length: 16
J gene: TRBJ2-1
D gene: TRBD1
V gene: TRBV28
clone size: few

CDR3 DNA: TGTGCCACCCCAATGGCAGGGGAGGCCCGCGAGCAGTACTTC
CDR3 protein: CATPMAGEAREQYF
CDR3 length: 14
J gene: TRBJ2-7
D gene: .
V gene: TRBV2
clone size: .

CDR3 DNA: TGTGCCAGCAGTCAAACTAGCGGGGGGCGCGAGCAGTACTTC
CDR3 protein: CASSQTSGGREQYF
CDR3 length: 14
J gene: TRBJ2-7
D gene: TRBD2
V gene: TRBV12-3/TRBV12-4
clone size: .

CDR3 DNA: TGTGCCAGCAGTTACGCAGGGGGAGGTACCGGGGAGCTGTTTTTT
CDR3 protein: CASSYAGGGTGELFF
CDR3 length: 15
J gene: TRBJ2-2
D gene: .
V gene: TRBV6-5
clone size: few

CDR3 DNA: TGTGCCAGCAGCCCCCTCTCAGGGTACACTGAAGCTTTCTTT
CDR3 protein: CASSPLSGYTEAFF
CDR3 length: 14
J gene: TRBJ1-1
D gene: .
V gene: TRBV3-1
clone size: many

CDR3 DNA: TGTGCCAGCTCACCTGGGATGGCTAATGAAAAACTGTTTTTT
CDR3 protein: CASSPGMANEKLFF
CDR3 length: 14
J gene: TRBJ1-4
D gene: .
V gene: TRBV18
clone size: few

CDR3 DNA: TGTGCCATCAGTCGGGACAGCAATCAGCCCCAGCATTTT
CDR3 protein: CAISRDSNQPQHF
CDR3 length: 13
J gene: TRBJ1-5
D gene: .
V gene: TRBV10-3
clone size: few

CDR3 DNA: TGTGCCAGCAGCTCCCGACCGGGGGCCCCAGATACGCAGTATTTT
CDR3 protein: CASSSRPGAPDTQYF
CDR3 length: 15
J gene: TRBJ2-3
D gene: .
V gene: TRBV11-3
clone size: .

CDR3 DNA: TGTGCCAGTAGTGGCGGGGCTTCCCTCTACGAGCAGTACTTC
CDR3 protein: CASSGGASLYEQYF
CDR3 length: 14
J gene: TRBJ2-7
D gene: .
V gene: TRBV19
clone size: few

CDR3 DNA: TGTGCCAGCAGTGATATCGGGGGAACAGGGTCGCCCCAGCATTTT
CDR3 protein: CASSDIGGTGSPQHF
CDR3 length: 15
J gene: TRBJ1-5
D gene: .
V gene: TRBV6-1
clone size: many

CDR3 DNA: TGCGCCAGCAGCTTGGCAGGGGACAACTATGGCTACACCTTC
CDR3 protein: CASSLAGDNYGYTF
CDR3 length: 14
J gene: TRBJ1-2
D gene: .
V gene: TRBV5-1
clone size: many

CDR3 DNA: TGTGCCAGCATGAAGCTAGACATCTATGGCTACACCTTC
CDR3 protein: CASMKLDIYGYTF
CDR3 length: 13
J gene: TRBJ1-2
D gene: .
V gene: TRBV2
clone size: many

CDR3 DNA: TGTGCCAGCAGTGGAATAGGTTTTGTGACAGATACGCAGTATTTT
CDR3 protein: CASSGIGFVTDTQYF
CDR3 length: 15
J gene: TRBJ2-3
D gene: .
V gene: TRBV2
clone size: many

CDR3 DNA: TGTGCCAGCAGCTTGGTAAGGGTTTCGCACAATGAGCAGTTCTTC
CDR3 protein: CASSLVRVSHNEQFF
CDR3 length: 15
J gene: TRBJ2-1
D gene: .
V gene: TRBV5-5
clone size: many

CDR3 DNA: TGTGCCAGCAGCACCCCGTTTGAGGGGGCTCATGGCTACACCTTC
CDR3 protein: CASSTPFEGAHGYTF
CDR3 length: 15
J gene: TRBJ1-2
D gene: TRBD1
V gene: TRBV13
clone size: .

CDR3 DNA: TGTGCCTGGAGAGCCCCCGGGCCATCAGGACAGCCCCAGCATTTT
CDR3 protein: CAWRAPGPSGQPQHF
CDR3 length: 15
J gene: TRBJ1-5
D gene: .
V gene: TRBV30
clone size: many

CDR3 DNA: TGTGCCAGCTCACCAGGACTAGCGGAAGAGACCCAGTACTTC
CDR3 protein: CASSPGLAEETQYF
CDR3 length: 14
J gene: TRBJ2-5
D gene: TRBD2
V gene: TRBV18
clone size: many

CDR3 DNA: TGTGCCAGCAGTTACAGACGTGAAGCGGGGGGGAAAACAGATACGCAGTATTTT
CDR3 protein: CASSYRREAGGKTDTQYF
CDR3 length: 18
J gene: TRBJ2-3
D gene: TRBD2
V gene: TRBV6-2/TRBV6-3
clone size: few

CDR3 DNA: TGTGCCACGATAAGACAGGGGGCCACCCGGGGTGGCTACACCTTC
CDR3 protein: CATIRQGATRGGYTF
CDR3 length: 15
J gene: TRBJ1-2
D gene: TRBD1
V gene: TRBV6-1
clone size: .

CDR3 DNA: TGTGCCAGCAGTGCCCCGGCGGGGGACGCCTACAATGAGCAGTTCTTC
CDR3 protein: CASSAPAGDAYNEQFF
CDR3 length: 16
J gene: TRBJ2-1
D gene: TRBD2
V gene: TRBV6-1
clone size: many

CDR3 DNA: TGTGCCAGCAGCCAGTTGTTTGGAGAGCAGTACTTC
CDR3 protein: CASSQLFGEQYF
CDR3 length: 12
J gene: TRBJ2-7
D gene: .
V gene: TRBV12-3/TRBV12-4
clone size: .

CDR3 DNA: TGTGCCATCAGTGAGGATCTCGTTACCAGCACAGATACGCAGTATTTT
CDR3 protein: CAISEDLVTSTDTQYF
CDR3 length: 16
J gene: TRBJ2-3
D gene: .
V gene: TRBV10-3
clone size: .

CDR3 DNA: TGTGCCAGCAGCCAAGGGGTACCCAGTGGCAATCAGCCCCAGCATTTT
CDR3 protein: CASSQGVPSGNQPQHF
CDR3 length: 16
J gene: TRBJ1-5
D gene: .
V gene: TRBV3-1
clone size: many

CDR3 DNA: TGTGCCTGGAAAGTTCAGGGAGAGACCCAGTACTTC
CDR3 protein: CAWKVQGETQYF
CDR3 length: 12
J gene: TRBJ2-5
D gene: .
V gene: TRBV30
clone size: few

CDR3 DNA: TGTGCCTGGAACCGGGTCCAAGAGACCCAGTACTTC
CDR3 protein: CAWNRVQETQYF
CDR3 length: 12
J gene: TRBJ2-5
D gene: .
V gene: TRBV30
clone size: .

CDR3 DNA: TGCAGTAGCCAACGGACTTACAATGAGCAGTTCTTC
CDR3 protein: CSSQRTYNEQFF
CDR3 length: 12
J gene: TRBJ2-1
D gene: .
V gene: TRBV20-1
clone size: many

CDR3 DNA: TGTGCCAGCAGCCAAGGGTCCCAGGGTCTGAAGCCCCAGCATTTT
CDR3 protein: CASSQGSQGLKPQHF
CDR3 length: 15
J gene: TRBJ1-5
D gene: .
V gene: TRBV3-1
clone size: many

CDR3 DNA: TGTGCCAGCAGTGACGGTCCGTCGGAACAGGGATTCGAGCAGTACTTC
CDR3 protein: CASSDGPSEQGFEQYF
CDR3 length: 16
J gene: TRBJ2-7
D gene: .
V gene: TRBV6-1
clone size: .

CDR3 DNA: TGTGCCAGCAGTGCGGGACAGGGGAACACAGATACGCAGTATTTT
CDR3 protein: CASSAGQGNTDTQYF
CDR3 length: 15
J gene: TRBJ2-3
D gene: TRBD1
V gene: TRBV2
clone size: many

CDR3 DNA: TGTGCCAGCAGCTTAATGGGTCGCACCGGGGAGCTGTTTTTT
CDR3 protein: CASSLMGRTGELFF
CDR3 length: 14
J gene: TRBJ2-2
D gene: .
V gene: TRBV7-2
clone size: .

CDR3 DNA: TGTGCCAGCAGCTCAGAACAGAACCTGAACACTGAAGCTTTCTTT
CDR3 protein: CASSSEQNLNTEAFF
CDR3 length: 15
J gene: TRBJ1-1
D gene: .
V gene: TRBV7-9
clone size: many

CDR3 DNA: TGTGCCAGCAGCTCCCCTTCCGGACAGGCCTCGGTACCCCTCCACTTT
CDR3 protein: CASSSPSGQASVPLHF
CDR3 length: 16
J gene: TRBJ1-6
D gene: TRBD1
V gene: TRBV7-9
clone size: .

CDR3 DNA: TGTGCCACCAGCAGAGATCCCGCCTTCTCTGGAAACACCATATATTTT
CDR3 protein: CATSRDPAFSGNTIYF
CDR3 length: 16
J gene: TRBJ1-3
D gene: .
V gene: TRBV15
clone size: .

CDR3 DNA: TGCGCCAGCAGCAGAGGGACAGGGGATCAGCCCCAGCATTTT
CDR3 protein: CASSRGTGDQPQHF
CDR3 length: 14
J gene: TRBJ1-5
D gene: TRBD1
V gene: TRBV5-1
clone size: many

CDR3 DNA: TGCAGCGTCGCCGACGGATCCTACGAGCAGTACTTC
CDR3 protein: CSVADGSYEQYF
CDR3 length: 12
J gene: TRBJ2-7
D gene: .
V gene: TRBV29-1
clone size: few

CDR3 DNA: TGTGCCATCAGTGACAGCATGAACACTGAAGCTTTCTTT
CDR3 protein: CAISDSMNTEAFF
CDR3 length: 13
J gene: TRBJ1-1
D gene: .
V gene: TRBV10-3
clone size: many

CDR3 DNA: TGTGCCAGCATGGACAGGGACTATTATCCCCAGCATTTT
CDR3 protein: CASMDRDYYPQHF
CDR3 length: 13
J gene: TRBJ1-5
D gene: TRBD1
V gene: TRBV6-1
clone size: few

CDR3 DNA: TGCGCCAGCCGGACAGGTCGGGATGAAGCTTTCTTT
CDR3 protein: CASRTGRDEAFF
CDR3 length: 12
J gene: TRBJ1-1
D gene: TRBD1
V gene: TRBV5-1
clone size: few

CDR3 DNA: TGTGCCAGCAGTCGCGGGACAGGGCGGGGGAGGAACACTGAAGCTTTCTTT
CDR3 protein: CASSRGTGRGRNTEAFF
CDR3 length: 17
J gene: TRBJ1-1
D gene: TRBD1
V gene: TRBV2
clone size: many

CDR3 DNA: TGTGCCATCAGTGAATATCGCCTAGCGGGGGGTATAGATACGCAGTATTTT
CDR3 protein: CAISEYRLAGGIDTQYF
CDR3 length: 17
J gene: TRBJ2-3
D gene: TRBD2
V gene: TRBV10-3
clone size: .

CDR3 DNA: TGCAGCGTTGCGGGACAGGGGGCGAGGGCAGATATGCAGTATTTT
CDR3 protein: CSVAGQGARADMQYF
CDR3 length: 15
J gene: TRBJ2-3
D gene: TRBD1
V gene: TRBV29-1
clone size: .